The source of this TCR beta chain is a study of blood T cell repertoires in COVID-19. Study-wide background: Sample material is recorded as cDNA or gDNA derived from T cells, B-cell-depleted T cells, or PBMCs.

This CDR3 region has 14 residues. CDR1 and CDR2 (germline): MNHNS, SASEGT. With V trimmed by 2 bases and J by 3 bases, 4 bases remained unmatched. Adults between roughly 18 and 89 years of age took part from approximately 24 US areas. Donors in Cohort 3 counted as recovered after two negative PCRs, clearance, or symptom resolution. TCRdb's table, derived via immunoSEQ multiplex PCR, lists solely in-frame clones and lacks some. The data hold hundreds of thousands of clones, with under 90% observed a single time. The specimen was PBMCs or T cells enriched from blood (not recorded which). J is TRBJ2-7 and V is TRBV6-1, with 7 bases lining up with TRBD2. The receptor comes from a woman in her fifties or sixties who had recovered from COVID-19. CDR3 protein: CASSESGKNYEQYF. Written as DNA, the CDR3 is TGTGCCAGCAGTGAAAGCGGGAAAAACTACGAGCAGTACTTC.